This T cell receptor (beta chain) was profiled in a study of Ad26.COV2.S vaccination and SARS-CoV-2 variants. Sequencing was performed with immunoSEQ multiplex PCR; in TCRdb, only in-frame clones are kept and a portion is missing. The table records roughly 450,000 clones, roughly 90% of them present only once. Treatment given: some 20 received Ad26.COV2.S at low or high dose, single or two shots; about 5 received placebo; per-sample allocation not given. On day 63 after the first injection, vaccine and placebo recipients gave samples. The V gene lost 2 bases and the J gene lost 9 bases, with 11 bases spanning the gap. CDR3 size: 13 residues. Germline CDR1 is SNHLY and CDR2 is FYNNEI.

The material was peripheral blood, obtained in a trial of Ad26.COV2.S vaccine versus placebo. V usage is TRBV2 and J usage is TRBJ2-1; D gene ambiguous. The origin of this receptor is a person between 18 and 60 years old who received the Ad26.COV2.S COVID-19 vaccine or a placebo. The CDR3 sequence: CASSEYHGPEQFF. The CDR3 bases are TGTGCCAGCAGTGAATATCACGGACCTGAGCAGTTCTTC.